This TCR beta chain derives from a study of vaccination effects on CD4 cells after COVID-19. The CDR3 consists of 13 residues. Germline V gene lookup returns CDR1 SNHLY and CDR2 FYNNEI. V was cut by 7 bases and J by 5 bases, with 15 bases left in between. Libraries were prepared by immunoSEQ multiplex PCR; TCRdb keeps only in-frame clonotypes and omits some of them. The sample has tens of thousands of clones; about 80% are singletons. With the ViraFEST assay, the study expanded antigen-specific CD4+ T cells using viral peptide pools, then sequenced them. Once cultured for approximately 10 days, the cells underwent separation to obtain CD4+ T cells. It was two doses of either the BNT162b2 or mRNA-1273 vaccine that participants received. Cultures received IL-2 medium that replaced half the medium on days 3 and 7. Study-level points and caveats: Late post-vaccination, clones induced by infection and those induced by vaccine underwent marked clonal contraction. The study dataset contains few convalescent patients and includes no early post-infection timepoints.

For this clone: Antigen specificity is unknown.

The receptor was isolated from a human donor who received a COVID-19 vaccine. J is TRBJ2-7 and V is TRBV2, with D possibly matching TRBD1 (6 bases). The sample consisted of CD4+ T cells from PBMCs cultured with HCoV-229E spike peptides, taken after COVID-19 vaccination. CDR3 sequence reads: CASTGWAGDEQYV. As DNA, the CDR3 is TGTGCCAGCACCGGGTGGGCAGGGGACGAGCAGTACGTC.